The rows below give T cell receptor beta chains drawn from one sample of a study of blood T cell repertoires in COVID-19. The method was immunoSEQ multiplex PCR; TCRdb's version includes in-frame clones alone and lacks a portion of them. This table has some 150,000 clones, about 86% appearing once. Specimen: peripheral blood. Source of these receptors: a woman over 75 with acute or convalescent COVID-19. CDR3s include the opening cysteine and the closing phenylalanine or tryptophan. The D gene is left open where the match is weak. A row's size may be missing; if present it is once, few, many or a size class.

v_call	j_call	clone_size	d_call	cdr3_aa	cdr3_nt
TRBV6-5	TRBJ1-2	once	TRBD1	CASSYSGDRAIDGYTF	TGTGCCAGCAGTTACTCCGGGGACAGGGCTATAGATGGCTACACCTTC
TRBV7-2	TRBJ2-7	-	-	CASSSEARGEQYF	TGTGCCAGCAGCTCAGAGGCTAGAGGCGAGCAGTACTTC
TRBV5-1	TRBJ2-1	-	TRBD2	CASGLAGSYNEQFF	TGCGCCAGTGGACTAGCGGGGTCCTACAATGAGCAGTTCTTC
TRBV9	TRBJ2-2	-	TRBD1	CASSDRDRHRGELFF	TGTGCCAGCAGCGACCGGGACAGGCATCGGGGGGAGCTGTTTTTT
TRBV5-5	TRBJ1-2	-	-	CASSLSWQGGYGYTF	TGTGCCAGCAGCTTGTCGTGGCAGGGTGGGTATGGCTACACCTTC
TRBV3-1/TRBV3-2	TRBJ2-1	-	-	CASSQSSHEQFF	TGTGCCAGCAGCCAATCTAGCCATGAGCAGTTCTTC
TRBV29-1	TRBJ2-7	once	-	CSVVQGSISYEQYF	TGCAGCGTCGTACAGGGATCAATCTCCTACGAGCAGTACTTC
TRBV4-3	TRBJ1-1	-	-	CASSQESVNTEAFF	TGCGCCAGCAGCCAAGAGTCGGTGAACACTGAAGCTTTCTTT
TRBV28	TRBJ1-1	-	-	CASSPIGAFSNTEAFF	TGTGCCAGCAGCCCCATTGGGGCTTTTTCGAACACTGAAGCTTTCTTT
TRBV11-2	TRBJ2-2	-	TRBD2	CASSLAAGVSPGELFF	TGTGCCAGCAGCTTAGCCGCGGGGGTGTCCCCCGGGGAGCTGTTTTTT
TRBV19	TRBJ1-5	-	TRBD1	CASSNDRDNQPQHF	TGTGCCAGTAGTAACGACAGGGACAATCAGCCCCAGCATTTT
TRBV6-5	TRBJ1-2	-	-	CASRSSQFYGYTF	TGTGCCAGCAGGTCGTCACAGTTCTATGGCTACACCTTC
TRBV5-1	TRBJ2-1	-	TRBD2	CASSPWERGFQNEQFF	TGCGCCAGCAGCCCATGGGAGCGGGGGTTCCAGAATGAGCAGTTCTTC
TRBV6-4	TRBJ2-1	-	TRBD1	CASSRQGSGPYNEQFF	TGTGCCAGCAGCAGACAGGGGAGCGGGCCCTACAATGAGCAGTTCTTC
TRBV4-1	TRBJ1-1	-	TRBD1	CASARQGGTEAFF	TGCGCCAGCGCAAGACAGGGAGGCACTGAAGCTTTCTTT
TRBV28	TRBJ2-7	-	TRBD2	CASRITSGGGEQYF	TGTGCCAGCAGGATTACTAGCGGGGGGGGCGAGCAGTACTTC
TRBV11-3	TRBJ2-7	-	-	CASSLGGGTYEQYF	TGTGCCAGCAGCTTAGGTGGAGGGACCTACGAGCAGTACTTC
TRBV30	TRBJ2-3	-	-	CAWSVLPVTDTQYF	TGTGCCTGGAGTGTTCTACCCGTCACAGATACGCAGTATTTT
TRBV6-1	TRBJ1-5	-	-	CASSEGDRNINQPQHF	TGTGCCAGCAGTGAAGGCGACAGGAATATCAATCAGCCCCAGCATTTT
TRBV5-1	TRBJ1-1	-	-	CASSFRGGGTEAFF	TGCGCCAGCAGCTTCAGGGGCGGGGGTACTGAAGCTTTCTTT
TRBV6-7	TRBJ2-7	once	-	CASSYSAGPYEQYF	TGTGCCAGCAGTTACTCGGCTGGGCCCTACGAGCAGTACTTC
TRBV5-1	TRBJ2-1	-	TRBD2	CATTGGGTNTNEQFF	TGCGCCACCACTGGCGGGGGGACAAATACCAATGAGCAGTTCTTC
TRBV29-1	TRBJ2-1	-	TRBD1	CSVEDAPGQFYNEQFF	TGCAGCGTTGAAGATGCACCGGGACAGTTTTACAATGAGCAGTTCTTC